One and the same sample provided the 12 T cell receptor beta chains below, sequenced in a study of OX40 agonist ivuxolimab in advanced cancers. The data were produced by immunoSEQ multiplex PCR, yet TCRdb's version contains in-frame clones alone and is incomplete. Among some 65,000 clones listed, 80% to 90% were seen once. The starting material was CD4+ or CD8+ T cells sorted from blood, obtained in a trial of the OX40 agonist ivuxolimab. Receptors originate from an adult with an advanced solid tumor such as melanoma, head and neck, liver or kidney cancer.

The rearrangement uses TRBV4-2 and TRBJ1-3; 8 bases line up with TRBD1. V gave up 3 bases and J gave up 2 bases; unmatched junction bases: 0. Germline V gene sequence: CDR1 LGHNA, CDR2 YNFKEQ. The CDR3 spans 14 residues. This CDR3 is CASSQDRAGNTIYF. In nucleotides, the CDR3 is TGTGCCAGCAGCCAGGACAGGGCTGGAAACACCATATATTTT.

The genes are TRBV5-1 and TRBJ1-1; D uncertain. The V gene's germline CDR1 is SGHRS and CDR2 YFSETQ. The length of the CDR3 is 15 residues. V was clipped by 0 bases and J by 5 bases, with 14 bases between them. The CDR3 nucleotides are TGCGCCAGCAGCTTGGTTCTGGGGAAGGGAACTGAAGCTTTCTTT. It translates to CASSLVLGKGTEAFF.

The chain links TRBV5-1 to TRBJ2-5; D call uncertain. Germline CDR1 reads SGHRS; CDR2 reads YFSETQ. CDR3 length equals 12 residues. Deletions cut 2 bases from V and 5 bases from J, with 7 bases between. The CDR3, as DNA: TGCGCCAGCAGCTTACCGTCCGAGACCCAGTACTTC. It codes for CASSLPSETQYF.

This chain joins TRBV5-1 and TRBJ1-1; 8 bases fit TRBD1. The germline CDR1 and CDR2 sequences are SGHRS and YFSETQ. J was trimmed by 4 bases and V by 2 bases; bases with no gene match: 16. This CDR3 has 18 residues. CDR3 coding DNA: TGCGCCAGCAGCTTTGGTCTGGGACAGGACGCGATGAGCACTGAAGCTTTCTTT. As protein: CASSFGLGQDAMSTEAFF.

This chain links TRBV27 with TRBJ2-7; 11 bases fit TRBD1. Germline CDR1 MNHEY, CDR2 SMNVEV (reference sequence). The J segment lost 6 bases and the V segment lost 5 bases, leaving 9 bases of the junction unmatched. The CDR3 loop spans 15 amino acids. CDR3 sequence: CASSLMGQGGLEQYF. CDR3 sequence (DNA): TGTGCCAGCAGTCTCATGGGACAGGGGGGGCTCGAGCAGTACTTC.

The chain carries TRBV23-1 and TRBJ1-2, with 10 bases identical to TRBD1. TRBV23-1 is marked as an open reading frame, function uncertain. Trimming removed 0 bases from V and 6 bases from J; junction bases left unmatched: 1. The CDR3 has 14 amino acids. The CDR3 DNA reads as TGCGCCAGCAGTCAATCGGGACAGGGGAATGGCTACACCTTC. The encoded protein is CASSQSGQGNGYTF.

The rearrangement uses TRBV19 and TRBJ2-7; 7 bases are shared with TRBD1. The V gene's germline CDR1 is LNHDA and CDR2 SQIVND (reference sequence). The CDR3 sequence is 16 residues long. Trimming at V came to 1 base and at J to 2 bases, leaving 8 bases not matched to a gene. CDR3 in amino acids: CASSIGKGQTPYEQYF. The CDR3 coding sequence is TGTGCCAGTAGTATAGGCAAGGGACAGACCCCCTACGAGCAGTACTTC.

The gene calls are TRBV10-1 and TRBJ1-2; D not resolved. Germline V CDR1 and CDR2: WNHNN, SYGVQD (reference sequence). Trimming shortened V by 3 bases and J by 5 bases, and 10 bases separated the two germline ends. This CDR3 contains 13 residues. CDR3 bases: TGCGCCAGCAGTGAAGGCCCGAGTTATGGCTACACCTTC. This encodes CASSEGPSYGYTF.

CDR3: CASTLGGASANQPQHF. CDR3 nucleotides: TGTGCCAGTACCCTAGGGGGGGCTTCGGCCAATCAGCCCCAGCATTTT. The chain uses TRBV19 and TRBJ1-5; a possible D gene is TRBD1 (6 bases). V was cut by 7 bases and J by 3 bases, with 19 bases left in between. Per germline, CDR1 LNHDA and CDR2 SQIVND (reference sequence). There are 16 residues in the CDR3.

The V call is TRBV5-1, the J call TRBJ2-7, with 10 nucleotides matching TRBD1. Germline V gene lookup returns CDR1 SGHRS and CDR2 YFSETQ. The CDR3 consists of 16 residues. J gave up 1 base and V 4 bases, and 8 bases lay outside the gene matches. CDR3 loop: CASSLDEGQGSYEQYF. CDR3 nucleotides: TGCGCCAGCAGCCTCGATGAGGGACAGGGGTCCTACGAGCAGTACTTC.

This chain links TRBV5-1 with TRBJ2-5; D perhaps matches TRBD2 (5 bases). Trimming stripped 2 bases from V and 0 bases from J, with 11 bases between. CDR1 is SGHRS and CDR2 is YFSETQ in the germline V gene. The CDR3 runs to 15 residues. CDR3 in amino acids: CASSFKRDYQETQYF. For the CDR3, the DNA is TGCGCCAGCAGCTTTAAACGGGATTACCAAGAGACCCAGTACTTC.

A single count supports this clone. This chain uses TRBV6-5 with TRBJ1-2, with D unclear. In germline, CDR1 is MNHEY, CDR2 SVGAGI. V lost 4 bases and J lost 0, with 9 bases in between. The CDR3 runs to 14 residues. CDR3: CASSSLTANYGYTF. The DNA of the CDR3 is TGTGCCAGCAGTTCGCTGACTGCTAACTATGGCTACACCTTC.